A selection of T cell receptor beta chains follows, all from one sample in a study of CD8 T cells in Susac syndrome. TCRdb re-called the immunoSEQ multiplex PCR reads with MiXCR, one entry per CDR3 protein. The sample includes about 64,000 distinct CDR3 sequences, about 94% of them seen just once. Input material: CD8+ T cells from PBMCs. Receptors were obtained from a human donor with multiple sclerosis. Each CDR3 is given with its conserved first and last residue. D genes are given only for firm matches. The listing skips clone size in some rows; elsewhere it reads once, few, many or a size class.

len	v_gene	abundance	j_gene	d_gene	CDR3nt	CDR3aa
14	TRBV7-9	NA	TRBJ1-1	NA	TGTGCCAGCAGCACTGAGGGAGAGAACACTGAAGCTTTCTTT	CASSTEGENTEAFF
14	TRBV25-1	NA	TRBJ2-5	TRBD1	TGTGCCAGCAGCCAAGGACAGGACGTGGGGACCCAGTACTTC	CASSQGQDVGTQYF
14	TRBV7-9	NA	TRBJ1-2	NA	TGTGCCAGCATTAAGGAAATAAGGGCGTATGGCTACACCTTC	CASIKEIRAYGYTF
13	TRBV20-1	NA	TRBJ1-5	NA	TGCAGTGCGGAGAGAAGTGAAGCTCAGCCCCAGCATTTT	CSAERSEAQPQHF
14	TRBV6-2/TRBV6-3	NA	TRBJ1-6	NA	TGTGCCAGCAAACCGGGCTTTTATAATTCACCCCTCCACTTT	CASKPGFYNSPLHF
13	TRBV19	few	TRBJ2-7	TRBD2	TGTGCCAGTAGTATAACTAGCGGCTACGAGCAGTACTTC	CASSITSGYEQYF
14	TRBV15	NA	TRBJ2-1	TRBD1	TGTGCCACGACGGACAGGGGGGGTAACAATGAGCAGTTCTTC	CATTDRGGNNEQFF
12	TRBV9	NA	TRBJ2-1	NA	TGTGCCAGCAGCGAGACTGGGAGTGAGCAGTTCTTC	CASSETGSEQFF
13	TRBV29-1	once	TRBJ2-2	NA	TGCAGCGCCGCCCCGGCGAACACCGGGGAGCTGTTTTTT	CSAAPANTGELFF
14	TRBV29-1	NA	TRBJ2-7	NA	TGCAGCGTTGAAATCAGGACGAACTCCTACGAGCAGTACTTC	CSVEIRTNSYEQYF
10	TRBV29-1	NA	TRBJ2-7	NA	TGCAGCGTTGTGACGCACGAGCAGTACTTC	CSVVTHEQYF
15	TRBV12-3/TRBV12-4	NA	TRBJ2-3	TRBD2	TGTGCCAGCAGTTTAGGGACTAGCGACTCAGATACGCAGTATTTT	CASSLGTSDSDTQYF
15	TRBV4-1	NA	TRBJ1-5	NA	TGCGCCAGCAGCCAAGATCGGGGCCTAAATCAGCCCCAGCATTTT	CASSQDRGLNQPQHF
16	TRBV27	NA	TRBJ2-3	NA	TGTGCCAGCAGCCCTAGCGTATCCGGGAGCACAGATACGCAGTATTTT	CASSPSVSGSTDTQYF
14	TRBV15	once	TRBJ2-7	TRBD2	TGTGCCACCAGCAGCCGCGGGGGGGACTACGAGCAGTACTTC	CATSSRGGDYEQYF
15	TRBV13	NA	TRBJ2-7	TRBD1	TGTGCCAGCAGCTTAGCGGGACAGGGGATCTACGAGCAGTACTTC	CASSLAGQGIYEQYF
16	TRBV7-9	NA	TRBJ2-1	NA	TGTGCCAGCAGCTTTTGGCAGGGCAGCTCCTACAATGAGCAGTTCTTC	CASSFWQGSSYNEQFF
13	TRBV7-8	NA	TRBJ2-1	TRBD2	TGTGCCAGCAGTCGGACTAGGGGTAATGAGCAGTTCTTC	CASSRTRGNEQFF
15	TRBV18	NA	TRBJ2-7	NA	TGTGCCAGCTCACCACCTGGGGTGAGCGTCAACGAGCAGTACTTC	CASSPPGVSVNEQYF
12	TRBV7-9	NA	TRBJ2-7	NA	TGTGCCAGCAGCCTGCTAGCCTACGAGCAGTACTTC	CASSLLAYEQYF
11	TRBV2	NA	TRBJ2-7	NA	TGTGCCAGCACGGACGGCTACGAGCAGTACTTC	CASTDGYEQYF
14	TRBV20-1	NA	TRBJ2-7	NA	TGCAGTGCTAGAGTGTCTGCCGAGATGAACGAGCAGTACTTC	CSARVSAEMNEQYF
16	TRBV13	NA	TRBJ2-1	TRBD2	TGTGCCAGCAGCTTAGTCGGTAGCGGGAGTGCCCATGAGCAGTTCTTC	CASSLVGSGSAHEQFF
13	TRBV28	NA	TRBJ2-7	NA	TGTGCCAGCAGTATCGACCGCTCCTACGAGCAGTACTTC	CASSIDRSYEQYF
12	TRBV12-3/TRBV12-4	NA	TRBJ2-7	NA	TGTGCCAGCAGTCTCCCGTTTCTCGAGCAGTACTTC	CASSLPFLEQYF
16	TRBV13	NA	TRBJ2-5	TRBD2	TGTGCCAGCAGCCTTAGGACTAGCGTAAGGCAAGAGACCCAGTACTTC	CASSLRTSVRQETQYF
13	TRBV3-1	NA	TRBJ2-5	NA	TGTGCCAGCAGCCAAGATATGGGAGAGACCCAGTACTTC	CASSQDMGETQYF
15	TRBV27	NA	TRBJ1-1	NA	TGTGCCAGCAGTCCGTACAGGACAGAAAACACTGAAGCTTTCTTT	CASSPYRTENTEAFF
13	TRBV30	NA	TRBJ2-1	NA	TGTGCCTGGGAAGCCCCGGGCGGCGGTGAGCAGTTCTTC	CAWEAPGGGEQFF
14	TRBV27	NA	TRBJ1-6	TRBD1	TGTGCCAGCAGTGGAGGGACAGGGACTACACCCCTCCACTTT	CASSGGTGTTPLHF
17	TRBV7-9	NA	TRBJ2-7	TRBD2	TGTGCCAGCAGCTCCCCGAGATCGGGGGGAGTACCCTACGAGCAGTACTTC	CASSSPRSGGVPYEQYF
12	TRBV5-1	NA	TRBJ2-1	NA	TGCGCCAGCGGCTTACCCGACGATGAGCAGTTCTTC	CASGLPDDEQFF
16	TRBV13	NA	TRBJ2-3	TRBD1	TGTGCCAGCAGCTTAGGGGGACAGGCGGGCCCAGATACGCAGTATTTT	CASSLGGQAGPDTQYF
17	TRBV15	NA	TRBJ1-2	NA	TGTGCCACCAGCAGAGACCTGGAGGGCCGTAGCTTCTATGGCTACACCTTC	CATSRDLEGRSFYGYTF
12	TRBV12-3/TRBV12-4	few	TRBJ2-7	NA	TGTGCCAGCAGTGCTGGGGGTTACGAGCAGTACTTC	CASSAGGYEQYF
17	TRBV27	NA	TRBJ1-2	NA	TGTGCCAGCAGCCCGGCGAAGAAGGGGGGCGTAGGCTATGGCTACACCTTC	CASSPAKKGGVGYGYTF
12	TRBV30	NA	TRBJ2-2	TRBD2	TGTGCCGAGCGGGGAAACACCGGGGAGCTGTTTTTT	CAERGNTGELFF
13	TRBV13	NA	TRBJ2-1	TRBD1	TGTGCCAGCAGCGCAGAAGGGGGCCATGAGCAGTTCTTC	CASSAEGGHEQFF
14	TRBV15	few	TRBJ2-7	NA	TGTGCCACCTCTCGGGACGCCGCACACTACGAGCAGTACTTC	CATSRDAAHYEQYF
13	TRBV4-1	NA	TRBJ2-2	NA	TGCGCCAGCAGCCAAGAGGCGGGCGGGGAGCTGTTTTTT	CASSQEAGGELFF
16	TRBV23-1	NA	TRBJ1-2	TRBD1	TGCGCCAGCAGGCAGGGACAGAACTATCAGAACTATGGCTACACCTTC	CASRQGQNYQNYGYTF
13	TRBV29-1	NA	TRBJ2-7	TRBD1	TGCAGCGTTGAGGGGACAGAGGCCTACGAGCAGTACTTC	CSVEGTEAYEQYF
15	TRBV28	NA	TRBJ2-2	NA	TGTGCCAGCAGTCGGGCTACAGGGAACACCGGGGAGCTGTTTTTT	CASSRATGNTGELFF
15	TRBV7-3	NA	TRBJ2-7	NA	TGTGCCAGCAGCCCCGAGGCAGCCGATGCCTACGAGCAGTACTTC	CASSPEAADAYEQYF
14	TRBV5-4	NA	TRBJ2-3	NA	TGTGCCAGCAGCTTGAGGAACTCCCGGAGTACGCAGTATTTT	CASSLRNSRSTQYF
12	TRBV7-9	NA	TRBJ2-4	NA	TGTGCCAGCAGCCTTGACAATGACATTCAGTACTTC	CASSLDNDIQYF
13	TRBV2	NA	TRBJ2-7	NA	TGTGCCAGCAGTCCACCGACAGGCTACGAGCAGTACTTC	CASSPPTGYEQYF
15	TRBV19	NA	TRBJ2-1	NA	TGTGCCAGTAGTATAGTATCCACGCCCATTCATGAGCAGTTCTTC	CASSIVSTPIHEQFF
17	TRBV3-1	once	TRBJ2-7	TRBD2	TGTGCCAGCAGCCAAGATAGGCTAGCGGGAGATACTTACGAGCAGTACTTC	CASSQDRLAGDTYEQYF
15	TRBV12-3/TRBV12-4	NA	TRBJ2-7	NA	TGTGCCAGCAGGGCGTTAGGAGGGTCCCTCTACGAGCAGTACTTC	CASRALGGSLYEQYF
10	TRBV29-1	NA	TRBJ2-3	NA	TGCAGCGTTGTAACACATACGCAGTATTTT	CSVVTHTQYF
13	TRBV28	NA	TRBJ1-2	NA	TGTGCCAGCAGTCTCCAATCGATCCATGGCTACACCTTC	CASSLQSIHGYTF
15	TRBV11-1	NA	TRBJ2-1	TRBD1	TGTGCCAGCAGCCCCGGCAGGGGGTGGGACAATGAGCAGTTCTTC	CASSPGRGWDNEQFF
13	TRBV20-1	NA	TRBJ2-1	NA	TGCAGTGCTAGAGATCCCACTAGTAATGAGCAGTTCTTC	CSARDPTSNEQFF
15	TRBV3-1	NA	TRBJ1-2	NA	TGTGCCAGCAGCCAAGATTTGGAGGGTTACTCCGGCTACACCTTC	CASSQDLEGYSGYTF
17	TRBV13	NA	TRBJ2-7	TRBD2	TGTGCCAGCAGCTTTGTTAGCGGGAGGGCCGGTCAAAACGAGCAGTACTTC	CASSFVSGRAGQNEQYF
17	TRBV29-1	NA	TRBJ1-2	TRBD1	TGCAGCTCCACCGGCCGGGACAGGGGGATAGGGAACTATGGCTACACCTTC	CSSTGRDRGIGNYGYTF
14	TRBV5-4	NA	TRBJ2-7	NA	TGTGCCAGCAGCTCCGGAGGGGGTTCCTACGAGCAGTACTTC	CASSSGGGSYEQYF
12	TRBV9	NA	TRBJ1-1	NA	TGTGCCAGCAGCACACAGGGCGGGTTGCCTTTCTTT	CASSTQGGLPFF